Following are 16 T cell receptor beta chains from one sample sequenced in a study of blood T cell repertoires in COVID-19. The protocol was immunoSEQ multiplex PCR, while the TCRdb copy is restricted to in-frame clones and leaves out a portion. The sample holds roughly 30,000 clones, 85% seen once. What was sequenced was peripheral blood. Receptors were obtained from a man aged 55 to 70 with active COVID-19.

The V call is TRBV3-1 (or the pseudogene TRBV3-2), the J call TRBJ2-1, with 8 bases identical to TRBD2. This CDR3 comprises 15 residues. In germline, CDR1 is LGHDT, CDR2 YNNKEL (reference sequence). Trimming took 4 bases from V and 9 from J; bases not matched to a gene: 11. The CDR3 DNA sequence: TGTGCCAGCAGCCGCCCACGAGCGGGAGTAGGTGAGCAGTTCTTC. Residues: CASSRPRAGVGEQFF.

The CDR3 DNA follows: TGTGCCAGCAGCACTACTAGCGGGAGCACAGATACGCAGTATTTT. Its translation is CASSTTSGSTDTQYF. The rearrangement links TRBV6-5 to TRBJ2-3, with 9 bases that match TRBD2. The V and J ends lost 6 bases and 0 bases, in that order; junction bases with no gene match: 4. This CDR3 contains 15 residues. Germline V gene sequence: CDR1 MNHEY, CDR2 SVGAGI.

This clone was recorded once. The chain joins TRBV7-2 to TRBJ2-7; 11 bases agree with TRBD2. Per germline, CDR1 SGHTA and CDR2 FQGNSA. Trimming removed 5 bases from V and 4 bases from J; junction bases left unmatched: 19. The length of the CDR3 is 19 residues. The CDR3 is CASSPPQGAASGRLYEQYF. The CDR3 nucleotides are TGTGCCAGCAGCCCGCCGCAGGGGGCTGCTAGCGGGAGGTTGTACGAGCAGTACTTC.

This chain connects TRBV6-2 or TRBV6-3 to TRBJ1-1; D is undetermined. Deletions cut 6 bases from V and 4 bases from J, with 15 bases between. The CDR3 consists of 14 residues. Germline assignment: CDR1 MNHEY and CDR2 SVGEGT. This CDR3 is CASSINHGGTEAFF. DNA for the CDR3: TGTGCCAGCAGCATCAATCACGGAGGCACTGAAGCTTTCTTT.

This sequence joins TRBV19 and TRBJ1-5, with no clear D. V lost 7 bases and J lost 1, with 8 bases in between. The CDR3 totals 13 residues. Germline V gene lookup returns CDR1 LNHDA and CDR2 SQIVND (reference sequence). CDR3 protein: CASTPLSNQPQHF. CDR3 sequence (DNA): TGTGCCAGTACCCCCCTGAGCAATCAGCCCCAGCATTTT.

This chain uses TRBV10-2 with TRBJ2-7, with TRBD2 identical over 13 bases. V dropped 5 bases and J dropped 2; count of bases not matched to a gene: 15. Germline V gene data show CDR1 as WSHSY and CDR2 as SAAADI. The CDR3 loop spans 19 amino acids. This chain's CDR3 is CASSHTGTSGTLLAYEQYF. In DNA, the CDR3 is TGCGCCAGCAGTCACACCGGGACTAGCGGGACTCTTCTAGCCTACGAGCAGTACTTC.

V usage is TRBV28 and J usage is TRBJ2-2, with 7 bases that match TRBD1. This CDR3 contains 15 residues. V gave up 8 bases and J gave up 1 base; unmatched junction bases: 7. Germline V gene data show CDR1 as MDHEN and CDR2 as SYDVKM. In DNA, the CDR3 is TGTGCCAGCTGCATTAGGACAGGGAACACCGGGGAGCTGTTTTTT. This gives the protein CASCIRTGNTGELFF.

The CDR3, as DNA: TGTGCCAGCTCACCGTCTCAGGCAGGGCCGTTCTCCTACAATGAGCAGTTCTTC. This encodes CASSPSQAGPFSYNEQFF. The chain links TRBV18 to TRBJ2-1; tentatively, D is TRBD1 (5 bases). Trimming pared 3 bases from V and 0 bases from J, leaving 18 bases between. Looked up from germline, CDR1 is KGHSH and CDR2 is LQKENI. The CDR3 runs to 18 residues.

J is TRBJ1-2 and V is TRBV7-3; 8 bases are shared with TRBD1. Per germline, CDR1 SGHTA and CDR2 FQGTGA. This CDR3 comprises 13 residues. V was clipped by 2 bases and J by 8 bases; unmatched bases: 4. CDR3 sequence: CASSLGQGGGYTF. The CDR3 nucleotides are TGTGCCAGCAGCTTAGGACAGGGTGGCGGCTACACCTTC.

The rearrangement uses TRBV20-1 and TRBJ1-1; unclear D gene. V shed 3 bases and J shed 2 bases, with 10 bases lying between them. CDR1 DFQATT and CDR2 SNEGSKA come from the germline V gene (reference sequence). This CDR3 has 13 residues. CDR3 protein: CSASLPGNTEAFF. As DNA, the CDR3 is TGCAGTGCTAGTTTACCGGGAAACACTGAAGCTTTCTTT.

CDR3 in amino acids: CAITRSTGELFF. The CDR3 coding sequence is TGTGCCATCACCAGGTCCACCGGGGAGCTGTTTTTT. The chain combines TRBV10-3 with TRBJ2-2; no reliable D call. The CDR3 contains 12 residues. Germline CDR1 reads ENHRY; CDR2 reads SYGVKD. V lost 7 bases, J lost 4 bases, and 7 bases lay in between.

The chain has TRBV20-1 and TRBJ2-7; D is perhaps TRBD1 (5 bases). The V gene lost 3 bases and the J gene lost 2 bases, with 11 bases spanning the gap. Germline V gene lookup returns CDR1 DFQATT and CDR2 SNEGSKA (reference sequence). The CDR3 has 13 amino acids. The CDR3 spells CSASFRGAYEQYF. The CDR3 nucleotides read TGCAGTGCTAGTTTTAGGGGTGCCTACGAGCAGTACTTC.

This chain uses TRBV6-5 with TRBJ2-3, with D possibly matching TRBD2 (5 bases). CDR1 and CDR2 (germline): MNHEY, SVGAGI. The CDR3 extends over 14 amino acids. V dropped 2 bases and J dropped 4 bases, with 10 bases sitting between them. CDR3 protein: CASSYGLAADTQYF. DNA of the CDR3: TGTGCCAGCAGTTACGGGCTAGCCGCAGATACGCAGTATTTT.

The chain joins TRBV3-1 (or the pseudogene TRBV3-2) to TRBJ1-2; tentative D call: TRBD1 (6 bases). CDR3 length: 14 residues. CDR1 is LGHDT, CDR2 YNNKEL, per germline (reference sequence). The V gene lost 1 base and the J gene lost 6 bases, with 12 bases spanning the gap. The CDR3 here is CASSQGLQGDGYTF. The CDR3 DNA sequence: TGTGCCAGCAGCCAAGGCCTACAGGGAGATGGCTACACCTTC.

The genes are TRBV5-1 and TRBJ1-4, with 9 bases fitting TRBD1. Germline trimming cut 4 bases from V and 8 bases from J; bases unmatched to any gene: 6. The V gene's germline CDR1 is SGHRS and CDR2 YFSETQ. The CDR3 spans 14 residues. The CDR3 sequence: CASSMAGQGEKLFF. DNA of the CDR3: TGCGCCAGCAGCATGGCGGGACAGGGCGAAAAACTGTTTTTT. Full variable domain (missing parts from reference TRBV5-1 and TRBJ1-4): KAGVTQTPRYLIKTRGQQVTLSCSPISGHRSVSWYQQTPGQGLQFLFEYFSETQRNKGNFPGRFSGRQFSNSRSEMNVSTLELGDSALYLCASSMAGQGEKLFFGSGTQLSVL.

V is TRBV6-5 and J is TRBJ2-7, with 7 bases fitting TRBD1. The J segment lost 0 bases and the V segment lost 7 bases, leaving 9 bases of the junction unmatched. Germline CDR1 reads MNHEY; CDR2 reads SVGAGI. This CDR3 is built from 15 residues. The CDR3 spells CASNPRDSYSYEQYF. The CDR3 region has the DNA TGTGCCAGCAACCCTCGGGACAGCTACTCCTACGAGCAGTACTTC.